This record covers a single T cell receptor beta chain. No antigen is known for it. The PCR had 60 Vbeta and 13 Jbeta primers. The method was immunoSEQ multiplex PCR; TCRdb's version includes in-frame clones alone and lacks a portion of them. The sample includes around 140,000 clones. The data belong to a study of cytomegalovirus exposure and HLA in healthy donors. Study-wide results and caveats: CMV serostatus was the sole immune exposure information available. Fewer N-insertions than the roughly 670-donor mean were reportedly shown by an Asian-associated ancestry cluster in a later analysis. Previous analysis showed most TCR beta V segments were productive about 87% or about 30% of the time. On later analysis, the bulk of CMV-associated TCR beta chains appeared to be HLA-restricted.

Germline values: CDR1 SGHDN, CDR2 FVKESK. This CDR3 comprises 12 residues. Trimming removed 1 base at V and 8 bases at J, with 8 bases between. V gene TRBV14 combines with J gene TRBJ1-2; D uncertain. The sequence derives from a male donor in good health and CMV-seronegative. Sequenced: PBMCs. CDR3 DNA: TGTGCCAGCAGCCAAGTGACACACGGCTACACCTTC. It encodes CASSQVTHGYTF.